This is a list of T cell receptor beta chains from one sample in a study of Ad26.COV2.S vaccination and SARS-CoV-2 variants. This table comes from immunoSEQ multiplex PCR, and its TCRdb copy is limited to in-frame clones, with some not included. The table records some 340,000 clones, just under 85% of them present only once. The sequencing here drew on peripheral blood, taken in a trial of Ad26.COV2.S vaccine versus placebo. The receptors were sampled from a person between 18 and 65 years old who received the Ad26.COV2.S COVID-19 vaccine or a placebo. CDR3s include the opening cysteine and the closing phenylalanine or tryptophan. Each record gives: D gene, J gene, clone size, V gene, CDR3 DNA, CDR3 protein. D genes are given only for firm matches. Size tells how often a clone was seen (once, few, many) or the class of an expanded clone, and some rows leave it out.

NA TRBJ1-6 NA TRBV30 TGTGCCTGGAGTTCGGGGGGGGCCTATAATTCACCCCTCCACTTT CAWSSGGAYNSPLHF
TRBD1 TRBJ2-6 NA TRBV7-3 TGTGCCAGCAGTCGACAGGGTTTCACTGGGGCCAACGTCCTGACTTTC CASSRQGFTGANVLTF
TRBD1 TRBJ2-2 NA TRBV9 TGTGCCAGCAGCGTAGAGGGACAGGCTATGCCCGGGGAGCTGTTTTTT CASSVEGQAMPGELFF
NA TRBJ1-1 NA TRBV18 TGTGCCAGCTCACCACAGGCCCCCAGGGGTGGCACTGAAGCTTTCTTT CASSPQAPRGGTEAFF
NA TRBJ1-3 NA TRBV5-4 TGTGCCAGCAGCTCGGCCGGGGCGCGCTCTGGAAACACCATATATTTT CASSSAGARSGNTIYF
TRBD2 TRBJ2-7 once TRBV20-1 TGCAGTGCTAGTGGGAGGGCTGACTACGAGCAGTACTTC CSASGRADYEQYF
TRBD1 TRBJ2-7 NA TRBV6-5 TGTGCCAGCAGAAAGGGACAGGGTTCCTACGAGCAGTACTTC CASRKGQGSYEQYF
NA TRBJ1-6 NA TRBV19 TGTGCCAGTAGTCCGGAGCAGGGATATAATTCACCCCTCCACTTT CASSPEQGYNSPLHF
NA TRBJ2-3 NA TRBV5-1 TGCGCCAGCAGCTTGGGGACACTGTTCACAGATACGCAGTATTTT CASSLGTLFTDTQYF
NA TRBJ1-1 NA TRBV19 TGTGCCAGTAGTCCCGGACTCATACCCACTGAAGCTTTCTTT CASSPGLIPTEAFF
NA TRBJ1-5 NA TRBV3-1/TRBV3-2 TGTGCCAGCAGCCAAGCAGGGACGTCGGGCAATCAGCCCCAGCATTTT CASSQAGTSGNQPQHF
TRBD1 TRBJ2-5 NA TRBV20-1 TGCAGTGCTAGTACCAGGGGGCGGGAGACCCAGTACTTC CSASTRGRETQYF
TRBD1 TRBJ1-2 NA TRBV11-2 TGTGCCAGCAGCTCAACAGGGGGCGCAGGGTATGGCTACACCTTC CASSSTGGAGYGYTF
NA TRBJ2-5 NA TRBV2 TGTGCCAGGAAAGGAGTGTATTCTAGAGAGACCCAGTACTTC CARKGVYSRETQYF
TRBD2 TRBJ2-7 NA TRBV5-1 TGCGCCAGCAGCGGGACTACCTTAGGCTACGAGCAGTACTTC CASSGTTLGYEQYF
NA TRBJ1-3 NA TRBV5-4 TGTGCCAGCAGCTTGGCGGGGGTGAACACCATATATTTT CASSLAGVNTIYF
NA TRBJ1-5 NA TRBV27 TGTGCCAGCAGTTTATCGGGGACAAATAATCAGCCCCAGCATTTT CASSLSGTNNQPQHF
NA TRBJ1-6 NA TRBV6-5 TGTGCCAGCAGTTACTCGACAGGCCATTCACCCCTCCACTTT CASSYSTGHSPLHF
NA TRBJ2-7 NA TRBV25-1 TGTGCCAGCAGCAGGACCTACGAGCAGTACTTC CASSRTYEQYF
TRBD1 TRBJ1-4 NA TRBV3-1/TRBV3-2 TGTGCCAGCAGCCAAGAGGCAGGGGGCAACAGGAAGGAAAAACTGTTTTTT CASSQEAGGNRKEKLFF
NA TRBJ2-2 NA TRBV7-9 TGTGCCAGCAGCTTATCCGCAGGGCCGCCCGGGGAGCTGTTTTTT CASSLSAGPPGELFF
NA TRBJ2-6 NA TRBV7-3 TGTGCCAGCAGGAATCCTGGGGCCAACGTCCTGACTTTC CASRNPGANVLTF
TRBD1 TRBJ1-4 NA TRBV10-2 TGCGCCAGCAGCGGGGCAACAGGGGGAACTAATGAAAAACTGTTTTTT CASSGATGGTNEKLFF
NA TRBJ1-2 NA TRBV6-5 TGTGCCAGCACCAAAGACGGGTATATCCCCCTCTTC CASTKDGYIPLF